Shown below are 17 T cell receptor beta chains from a single sample sequenced in a study of blood T cell repertoires in COVID-19. TCRdb's copy holds only in-frame clones and misses some; the assay was immunoSEQ multiplex PCR. The sample has approximately 240,000 clones, about nine tenths seen once. The sample consisted of PBMCs or T cells enriched from blood (not recorded which). All receptors come from a woman aged 30 to 39 with acute COVID-19.

This clone was detected only once. This rearrangement joins TRBV21-1 to TRBJ1-2; TRBD1 reflects the table's D call only, with no check against the DNA. TRBV21-1 is a pseudogene. CDR3 size: 16 residues. Written as DNA, the CDR3 is TGTGCCAGCAGCCAAAATTTCGACGACAGGGGGTATGGCTACACCTTC. This codes for CASSQNFDDRGYGYTF.

This chain connects TRBV18 to TRBJ2-3; unclear D gene. The CDR3 has 15 residues. Per the germline V gene, CDR1 is KGHSH and CDR2 is LQKENI. V lost 3 bases, J lost 5 bases, and 15 bases lay in between. Here the CDR3 reads CASSPPGREGDTQYF. The CDR3 nucleotides are TGTGCCAGCTCACCTCCAGGAAGAGAAGGAGATACGCAGTATTTT.

This clone was seen only once. The chain uses TRBV6-5 and TRBJ2-2; 7 bases map to TRBD1. Trimming cost V 6 bases and J 5 bases; bases outside gene matches: 6. The CDR3 is 14 amino acids. Germline V gene sequence: CDR1 MNHEY, CDR2 SVGAGI. CDR3 protein: CASRVIRGTGELFF. The CDR3, as DNA: TGTGCCAGCAGGGTAATCAGGGGGACCGGGGAGCTGTTTTTT.

This chain uses TRBV28 with TRBJ1-2; the match to TRBD1 covers 8 bases. CDR1 MDHEN and CDR2 SYDVKM come from the germline V gene. Trimming took 7 bases from V and 4 from J; bases not matched to a gene: 2. CDR3 length equals 12 residues. The CDR3, as DNA: TGTGCCAGCATCGACAGGGGCTATGGCTACACCTTC. This sequence encodes CASIDRGYGYTF.

The chain couples TRBV28 to TRBJ1-1; D uncertain. With 1 base removed from V and 10 bases from J, the gap between germline ends came to 16 bases. Looked up from germline, CDR1 is MDHEN and CDR2 is SYDVKM. The CDR3 contains 14 residues. CDR3 DNA sequence: TGTGCCAGCAGTTTATTGACGGGTGGCCCTGGAGCTTTCTTT. It encodes CASSLLTGGPGAFF.

This clone was seen many times. The J gene is TRBJ2-3, the V gene TRBV6-4, with 8 bases aligning to TRBD2. The germline CDR1 and CDR2 sequences are MRHNA and SNTAGT. The CDR3 is made up of 14 amino acids. V shed 6 bases and J 2 bases; nucleotides not matched to a gene: 4. CDR3 sequence: CASSTSGDTDTQYF. Here the CDR3 DNA reads TGTGCCAGCAGCACTAGCGGTGACACAGATACGCAGTATTTT.

This chain uses TRBV19 with TRBJ2-5, with 8 bases lining up with TRBD1. Trimming removed 2 bases from V and 5 bases from J; junction bases left unmatched: 10. In germline, CDR1 is LNHDA, CDR2 SQIVND (reference sequence). This CDR3 has 16 residues. The CDR3 coding sequence is TGTGCCAGTAGTATAAGGTCCGCAGGGGGCCGGGAGACCCAGTACTTC. Its translation is CASSIRSAGGRETQYF.

The J gene is TRBJ1-1, the V gene TRBV5-4; 7 bases are a match to TRBD1. The CDR3 extends over 14 amino acids. The germline V gene has CDR1 SGHNT and CDR2 YYREEE (reference sequence). The V segment lost 9 bases and the J segment 1 base; nucleotides outside the gene matches: 9. The CDR3 loop is CATQTGTANTEAFF. The CDR3, as DNA: TGTGCCACCCAAACCGGGACAGCGAACACTGAAGCTTTCTTT. Drawing the rest from reference TRBV5-4 and TRBJ1-1, the complete variable domain is ETGVTQSPTHLIKTRGQQVTLRCSSQSGHNTVSWYQQALGQGPQFIFQYYREEENGRGNFPPRFSGLQFPNYSSELNVNALELDDSALYLCATQTGTANTEAFFGQGTRLTVV.

The V call is TRBV5-6, the J call TRBJ1-5; D gene unclear. The CDR3 sequence is 12 residues long. V lost 0 bases, J lost 6 bases, and 4 bases lay in between. Germline V gene data show CDR1 as SGHDT and CDR2 as YYEEEE. The CDR3 DNA is TGTGCCAGCAGCTTGGGGAGTCAGCCCCAGCATTTT. Translating gives CASSLGSQPQHF.

The chain couples TRBV2 to TRBJ1-2, with 10 positions matching TRBD1. Unmatched junction bases numbered 10, after V lost 4 bases and J lost 5 bases. The CDR3 spans 16 residues. The germline gives CDR1 SNHLY, CDR2 FYNNEI. CDR3 DNA: TGTGCCAGCAGTGCCACCCACGGGACAGGGGTTTATGGCTACACCTTC. It yields the protein CASSATHGTGVYGYTF.

The CDR3: CASSPGWRETQYF. Written as DNA, the CDR3 is TGTGCCAGCTCACCAGGGTGGCGGGAGACCCAGTACTTC. The rearrangement uses TRBV18 and TRBJ2-5; no clear D gene. CDR1 KGHSH and CDR2 LQKENI come from the germline V gene. Trimming removed 2 bases from V and 5 bases from J, with 9 bases in between. The CDR3 spans 13 residues.

V is TRBV27 and J is TRBJ1-4; possible D gene TRBD1, 5 bases. CDR1 and CDR2 from the germline V gene are MNHEY and SMNVEV (reference sequence). This CDR3 region has 15 residues. Trimming cost V 6 bases and J 7 bases, with 18 bases left between them. As DNA, the CDR3 is TGTGCCAGCAGCCCCCCCCAGGGCCTGGCTGAAAAACTGTTTTTT. This sequence encodes CASSPPQGLAEKLFF.

V usage is TRBV11-1 and J usage is TRBJ1-1; a possible D gene is TRBD1 (6 bases). V lost 5 bases, J lost 4 bases, and 14 bases lay in between. Germline V CDR1 and CDR2: SGHAT, FQDESV (reference sequence). The CDR3 runs 14 residues. The CDR3 sequence: CASSDRTVRTEAFF. CDR3 in DNA: TGTGCCAGCAGCGACCGGACAGTTCGCACTGAAGCTTTCTTT.

This sequence joins TRBV2 and TRBJ1-1; TRBD1 might be the D (6 bases). CDR1 and CDR2 from the germline V gene are SNHLY and FYNNEI. V dropped 5 bases and J dropped 4 bases, with 8 bases sitting between them. The length of the CDR3 is 12 residues. The CDR3 DNA reads TGTGCCAGCAGTTACAGGGTCACTGAAGCTTTCTTT. This translates into CASSYRVTEAFF.

As DNA, the CDR3 is TGTGCCAGCAGTTTAATCGCAGGGAACAATCAGCCCCAGCATTTT. Translated: CASSLIAGNNQPQHF. This chain links TRBV27 with TRBJ1-5, with D tentatively TRBD1 (5 bases). V shed 2 bases and J shed 3 bases, with 11 bases lying between them. The CDR3 is 15 amino acids. CDR1 is MNHEY, CDR2 SMNVEV, per germline (reference sequence).

The gene calls are TRBV15 and TRBJ1-1; possible D gene TRBD1, 6 bases. V lost 1 base and J 6 bases, leaving 9 bases between the germline ends. The germline V gene has CDR1 LNHNV and CDR2 YYDKDF (reference sequence). The CDR3 consists of 13 residues. CDR3 sequence (DNA): TGTGCCACCAGCAGAGTCGAGGGGGCTGAAGCTTTCTTT. This codes for CATSRVEGAEAFF.

The CDR3 is CASSAGGGELFF. CDR3 nucleotides: TGTGCCAGCAGCGCCGGGGGCGGGGAGCTGTTTTTT. The chain is built from TRBV9 and TRBJ2-2; tentative D call: TRBD2 (6 bases). The CDR3 has 12 amino acids. With 3 bases removed from V and 7 bases from J, the gap between germline ends came to 7 bases. Looked up from germline, CDR1 is SGDLS and CDR2 is YYNGEE.